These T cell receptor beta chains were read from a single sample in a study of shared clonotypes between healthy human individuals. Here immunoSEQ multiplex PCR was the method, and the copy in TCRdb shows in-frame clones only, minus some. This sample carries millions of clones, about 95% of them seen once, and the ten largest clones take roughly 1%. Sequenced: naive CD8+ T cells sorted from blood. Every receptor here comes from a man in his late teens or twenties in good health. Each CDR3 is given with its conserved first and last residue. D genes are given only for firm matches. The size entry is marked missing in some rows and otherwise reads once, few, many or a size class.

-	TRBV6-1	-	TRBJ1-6	TGTGCCAGCAGTGAAGCGTTTGCTAGGGCAGGGTGGTCACCCCTCCACTTT	CASSEAFARAGWSPLHF
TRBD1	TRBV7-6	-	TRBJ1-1	TGTGCCAGCAGCTTTAGGACAGGGATGAACACTGAAGCTTTCTTT	CASSFRTGMNTEAFF
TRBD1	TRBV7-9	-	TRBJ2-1	TGTGCCAGCAGCATAATCGGACAGGGCGATGAGCAGTTCTTC	CASSIIGQGDEQFF
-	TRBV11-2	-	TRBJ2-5	TGTGCCAGCAGGGGGTGGATCGAAGAGACCCAGTACTTC	CASRGWIEETQYF
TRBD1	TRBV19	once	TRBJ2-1	TGTGCCAGTAGTAGCACAGGGGGCTCCTACAATGAGCAGTTCTTC	CASSSTGGSYNEQFF
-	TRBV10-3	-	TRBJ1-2	TGTGCCATCAGTGTTAGGGCGGTGTATGGCTACACCTTC	CAISVRAVYGYTF
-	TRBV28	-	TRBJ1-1	TGTGCCAGCAGTTTTATAGGCAGCATGAACACTGAAGCTTTCTTT	CASSFIGSMNTEAFF
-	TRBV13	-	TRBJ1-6	TGTGCCAGCAGCCCCCCAGGGAATAATTCACCCCTCCACTTT	CASSPPGNNSPLHF
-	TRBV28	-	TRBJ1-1	TGTGCCAGCAGTCCCATTGAGGGGCGCACTGAAGCTTTCTTT	CASSPIEGRTEAFF
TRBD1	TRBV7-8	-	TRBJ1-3	TGTGCCAGCAGCTTAGCCGACAGGGACTTGGGCGGAAACACCATATATTTT	CASSLADRDLGGNTIYF